Listed below are T cell receptor beta chains from one sample, sequenced in a study of T-cell reconstitution after alpha-beta-depleted transplantation in children. TCRdb passed the PCR reads through MiXCR, listing each CDR3 protein once. The data hold around 960,000 distinct CDR3 sequences, with about 31% observed a single time. Sequenced here: PBMCs, mostly from graft donor cells, sampled 360 days after TCRalphabeta/CD19-depleted stem cell transplant. These receptor sequences come from a boy younger than two who had a stem cell transplant for SCID, so the T cells may come from the graft donor. The CDR3 runs from the conserved cysteine through the conserved F or W. The D gene is left open where the match is weak. Only some rows state a clone size, as once, few, many or a class for expanded clones.

d_gene	v_gene	abundance	j_gene	CDR3nt	CDR3aa
NA	TRBV29-1	many	TRBJ2-7	TGCAGCGTTGAAGGGACAGATACCTACGAGCAGTACTTC	CSVEGTDTYEQYF
TRBD1	TRBV6-1	NA	TRBJ1-2	TGTGCCAGCAGCGGTGCGACAGGGAGAGGAGACTATGGCTACACCTTC	CASSGATGRGDYGYTF
NA	TRBV21-1	few	TRBJ1-4	TGTGCCAGCAGCGGAAGAGAGGGGGGGATTATTGAAAAACTGTTTTTT	CASSGREGGIIEKLFF
NA	TRBV7-9	NA	TRBJ1-3	TGTGCCAGCAGCCTCGGACAGCCGGGCGGAAACACCATATATTTT	CASSLGQPGGNTIYF
NA	TRBV15	few	TRBJ2-1	TGTGCCACCAGCAGACGTCAGGGAAGGAATTACAATGAGCAGTTCTTC	CATSRRQGRNYNEQFF
TRBD2	TRBV7-2	NA	TRBJ2-7	TGTGCCAGCAGCTTAGGAGTGACTAGCGGGGGCTACGAGCAGTACTTC	CASSLGVTSGGYEQYF
TRBD2	TRBV7-2	NA	TRBJ2-1	TGTGCCAGCAGCTTAGCGCCGTCGACTAGCGGGAGCTCTCGGGGCAATGAGCAGTTCTTC	CASSLAPSTSGSSRGNEQFF
TRBD1	TRBV20-1	few	TRBJ2-2	TGCAGTGCTAGACCCGGGACAGGGTTTTCCGGGGAGCTGTTTTTT	CSARPGTGFSGELFF
NA	TRBV29-1	few	TRBJ2-1	TGCAGCGTGGGGGCAGTGCTGACCGACAATGAGCAGTTCTTC	CSVGAVLTDNEQFF
NA	TRBV5-1	NA	TRBJ1-1	TGCGCCAGCAGGTCTACCGGGACGGTGAACACTGAAGCTTTCTTT	CASRSTGTVNTEAFF
TRBD1	TRBV18	NA	TRBJ2-3	TGTGCCAGCTCACCCCCGACAGGGACGGGGGATACGCAGTATTTT	CASSPPTGTGDTQYF
NA	TRBV29-1	many	TRBJ1-1	TGCAGCGTTGGCCGCAGGGGACAGAACACTGAAGCTTTCTTT	CSVGRRGQNTEAFF
TRBD2	TRBV7-9	NA	TRBJ2-4	TGTGCCAGTCACTCGCTGGGGGGGACTAAAAACATTCAGTACTTC	CASHSLGGTKNIQYF
NA	TRBV18	NA	TRBJ2-6	TGTGCCAGCTCACCACCGAGGTCTGGGGCCAACGTCCTGACTTTC	CASSPPRSGANVLTF
NA	TRBV5-1	NA	TRBJ2-5	TGCGCCAGCTTTCAGGAGTATAGGGCAGAGACCCAGTACTTC	CASFQEYRAETQYF
NA	TRBV6-2/TRBV6-3	many	TRBJ2-7	TGTGCCAGCAGTTACGCGTTTGCTACTGAGTACGAGCAGTACTTC	CASSYAFATEYEQYF
NA	TRBV5-5	few	TRBJ2-1	TGTGCCAGTCTGGGACGTTCGGGTGAGCAGTTCTTC	CASLGRSGEQFF
NA	TRBV4-1	NA	TRBJ1-4	TGCGCCAGCAGCCAAGATCGTCTCGGGGCAGGGGAAAAACTGTTTTTT	CASSQDRLGAGEKLFF
NA	TRBV28	once	TRBJ1-2	TGTGCCAGCAGATACTCTGTTGGCTACACCTTC	CASRYSVGYTF
NA	TRBV6-2/TRBV6-3	few	TRBJ2-1	TGTGCCAGCAGTTCTCCGGGCCCCAGCTCCTACAATGAGCAGTTCTTC	CASSSPGPSSYNEQFF
TRBD1	TRBV4-1	NA	TRBJ2-5	TGCGCCAGCAGCCAAGACCAGGGGGACCAAGAGACCCAGTACTTC	CASSQDQGDQETQYF